This T cell receptor (beta chain) stems from a study of CD8+CD57+ T cells in acquired aplastic anemia. Study context: Quantities of DNA derived from sorted CD4+ and CD8+ cells averaged 3.2 ug. Healthy donor CD4+ samples were sequenced to a depth that averaged approximately 9.9 million reads.

CDR1 is MGHDK, CDR2 SYGVNS, per germline. The CDR3 runs to 14 residues. Profiling of TCR beta VDJ combinations and CDR3 sequences used genomic DNA as template. Using its own MiXCR run on the reads, TCRdb lists one record per CDR3 protein. The table records 55,000 to 80,000 distinct CDR3 sequences, roughly half of them present only once. A word on this clonotype: Its antigen is undetermined.

Study-level results: The CD8+ Simpson's diversity of patients and controls was not significantly different. Between patients and controls, about 31 CD8+ CDR3 sequences were found in common.

The J gene is TRBJ2-5, the V gene TRBV25-1; 8 bases are shared with TRBD1. The DNA end is a closer match to TRBJ2-1, so the J assignment may be wrong. The source is a human donor in good health, serving as a control. The sequencing sample was made of sorted CD4+, CD8+, or CD8+CD57+ T cells (not recorded which) from PBMCs. The CDR3 loop is CASSDRGPYNEQFF. The CDR3 nucleotides read TGTGCCAGCAGTGACAGGGGGCCTTACAATGAGCAGTTCTTC.